A selection of T cell receptor beta chains follows, all from one sample in a study of technical replicates of blood from several donors. Repertoires were generated with immunoSEQ multiplex PCR, while TCRdb's copy carries only in-frame clones and drops some. This table has tens of thousands of clones, more than 90% appearing once. Sequenced: T cells isolated from PBMCs. All receptors derive from a human donor in good health. CDR3s leave out the opening cysteine and the closing phenylalanine or tryptophan.

J: TRBJ1-2; V: TRBV30; length: 11; CDR3: ARQETGTDGYT
J: TRBJ2-7; V: TRBV11-3; length: 11; CDR3: ASSRGEVYEQY
J: TRBJ1-4; V: TRBV10-3; length: 12; CDR3: AISVSATNEKLF
J: TRBJ1-1; V: TRBV9; length: 12; CDR3: ASSPLPGNTEAF
J: TRBJ1-5; V: TRBV4-1; length: 11; CDR3: ASSQNRGQPQH
J: TRBJ2-3; V: TRBV5-6; length: 13; CDR3: ASSSGTGVTDTQY
J: TRBJ1-1; V: TRBV10-2; length: 10; CDR3: ASTTGGTEAF
J: TRBJ1-2; V: TRBV28; length: 8; CDR3: CSYGGGYT
J: TRBJ2-3; V: TRBV10-3; length: 12; CDR3: AIGLGQGSDTQY
J: TRBJ2-1; V: TRBV29-1; length: 12; CDR3: SVAFGHSLDEQF
J: TRBJ2-7; V: TRBV7-9; length: 13; CDR3: ASSPAGTGPYEQY
J: TRBJ1-5; V: TRBV6-5; length: 11; CDR3: ASREGSGQPQH
J: TRBJ1-5; V: TRBV28; length: 13; CDR3: VSSWASNRDQPQH
J: TRBJ1-2; V: TRBV27; length: 11; CDR3: ASRVSGREGYT
J: TRBJ2-7; V: TRBV7-3; length: 14; CDR3: ASSSHPSGRSYEQY
J: TRBJ1-1; V: TRBV9; length: 14; CDR3: ASSRWTGGTNTEAF
J: TRBJ2-5; V: TRBV10-3; length: 11; CDR3: AISSGSQETQY
J: TRBJ2-3; V: TRBV27; length: 11; CDR3: ASCGQSTDTQY
J: TRBJ2-7; V: TRBV28; length: 12; CDR3: ASSSLAASYEQY